Listed here are 17 T cell receptor beta chains from one sample, sequenced in a study of blood T cell repertoires in COVID-19. TCRdb's copy holds only in-frame clones and misses some; the assay was immunoSEQ multiplex PCR. The sample contains approximately 340,000 clones, roughly nine tenths of which appear only once. Sequenced sample: PBMCs or T cells enriched from blood (not recorded which). Receptors were obtained from a woman aged 40 to 50 who had been exposed to COVID-19.

The chain employs TRBV7-9 and TRBJ2-7; 7 positions agree with TRBD2. Germline lookup yields CDR1 SEHNR and CDR2 FQNEAQ (reference sequence). J was trimmed by 3 bases and V by 6 bases; bases with no gene match: 14. The CDR3 totals 16 residues. The CDR3 DNA reads TGTGCCAGCAGGCCAACCCGAGCGGGACCCCTCTACGAGCAGTACTTC. Protein product: CASRPTRAGPLYEQYF.

The V gene is TRBV6-2 or TRBV6-3, the J gene TRBJ2-3; the match to TRBD2 covers 10 bases. This CDR3 is built from 18 residues. Germline V gives CDR1 MNHEY, CDR2 SVGEGT. With V trimmed by 0 bases and J by 6 bases, 12 bases remained unmatched. CDR3 sequence (DNA): TGTGCCAGCAGTTACTCGAGCCCCCTAGCGGGAGTTGGTGATACGCAGTATTTT. Amino acid sequence: CASSYSSPLAGVGDTQYF.

This chain links TRBV4-3 with TRBJ2-1, with D tentatively TRBD1 (6 bases). From germline, CDR1 is LGHNA and CDR2 YSLEER. Trimming cost V 5 bases and J 0 bases, with 8 bases left between them. CDR3 length: 14 amino acids. The CDR3 loop is CASSTGSSYNEQFF. CDR3 nucleotides: TGCGCCAGCAGCACAGGGAGCTCCTACAATGAGCAGTTCTTC.

The chain uses TRBV2 and TRBJ1-3, with 7 bases identical to TRBD1. Germline CDR1 and CDR2: SNHLY and FYNNEI. This CDR3 contains 14 residues. J lost 2 bases, V lost 7 bases, and 5 bases had no gene match. The CDR3, as DNA: TGTGCCAGCACAGACAGGGCCGCTGGAAACACCATATATTTT. Its protein product is CASTDRAAGNTIYF.

The gene calls are TRBV15 and TRBJ1-2; perhaps TRBD1 as D (5 bases). Germline-derived CDR1 and CDR2 are LNHNV and YYDKDF (reference sequence). The CDR3 runs 13 residues. With 2 bases removed from V and 7 bases from J, the gap between germline ends came to 11 bases. The CDR3 sequence is CATSRKQGGGYTF. The CDR3 DNA is TGTGCCACCAGCAGAAAGCAGGGAGGTGGCTACACCTTC.

The chain employs TRBV6-5 and TRBJ1-1, with D possibly being TRBD1 (5 bases). Trimming took off 6 bases at V and 1 base at J, with 15 bases between the two ends. CDR1 is MNHEY, CDR2 SVGAGI, per germline. CDR3 length: 15 residues. CDR3 bases: TGTGCCAGCAGCCGCCCCGGGGGGAGGAACACTGAAGCTTTCTTT. It is translated as CASSRPGGRNTEAFF.

The rearrangement joins TRBV5-1 to TRBJ1-5; D ambiguous. V dropped 0 bases and J dropped 0 bases, with 7 bases sitting between them. Germline lookup yields CDR1 SGHRS and CDR2 YFSETQ. The CDR3 consists of 15 residues. CDR3 sequence reads: CASSLAAGSNQPQHF. DNA for the CDR3: TGCGCCAGCAGCTTGGCTGCAGGTAGCAATCAGCCCCAGCATTTT.

This clone has only a few counts. The genes are TRBV25-1 and TRBJ1-6, with 7 bases matching TRBD1. V lost 4 bases, J lost 9 bases, and 9 bases stayed unmatched. The CDR3 totals 15 residues. Germline loops: CDR1 MGHDK, CDR2 SYGVNS. As DNA, the CDR3 is TGTGCCAGCAGTGCCATGACAGGGTTTAGTTCACCCCTCCACTTT. Translated: CASSAMTGFSSPLHF.

The CDR3 DNA sequence: TGTGCCTGGAGTGTATATTCTAATGAAAAACTGTTTTTT. Translating it yields CAWSVYSNEKLFF. The J gene is TRBJ1-4, the V gene TRBV30; no clear D. Trimming took off 0 bases at V and 3 bases at J, with 5 bases between the two ends. The length of the CDR3 is 13 residues. CDR1 is GTSNPN and CDR2 is SVGIG in the germline V gene (reference sequence).

The chain uses TRBV24-1 and TRBJ2-2; 9 nucleotides agree with TRBD1. The CDR3 has 14 amino acids. J gave up 4 bases and V 10 bases, and 6 bases lay outside the gene matches. Looked up from germline, CDR1 is KGHDR and CDR2 is SFDVKD. Here the CDR3 DNA reads TGTGCCACAGGGACAGGGAGAAGCACCGGGGAGCTGTTTTTT. Its protein product is CATGTGRSTGELFF.

This clone was recorded only once. V gene TRBV2 combines with J gene TRBJ1-4, with D unclear. The germline V gene has CDR1 SNHLY and CDR2 FYNNEI. The CDR3 is 14 amino acids. V lost 6 bases and J 5 bases, leaving 13 bases between the germline ends. The CDR3 DNA is TGTGCCAGCAGGCTTAGAGGGCTCAATGAAAAACTGTTTTTT. Protein: CASRLRGLNEKLFF.

This chain uses TRBV7-2 with TRBJ2-2, with D possibly being TRBD2 (6 bases). V gave up 5 bases and J gave up 5 bases, with 15 bases separating them. CDR1 SGHTA and CDR2 FQGNSA come from the germline V gene. CDR3 size: 15 residues. This CDR3 is CASSIRSAGTGELFF. The CDR3 nucleotides read TGTGCCAGCAGCATCCGATCCGCGGGGACCGGGGAGCTGTTTTTT.

The genes are TRBV19 and TRBJ2-7; D is possibly TRBD2 (5 bases). Deletions cut 3 bases from V and 2 bases from J, with 11 bases between. The CDR3 loop spans 14 amino acids. Germline V gene data show CDR1 as LNHDA and CDR2 as SQIVND (reference sequence). In DNA, the CDR3 is TGTGCCAGTAGTATTAGGCCGGGGACCTACGAGCAGTACTTC. It specifies CASSIRPGTYEQYF.

A single count supports this clone. This sequence joins TRBV7-2 and TRBJ1-3; 8 nucleotides match TRBD1. V shed 5 bases and J 5 bases; nucleotides not matched to a gene: 5. There are 14 residues in the CDR3. Germline V gene lookup returns CDR1 SGHTA and CDR2 FQGNSA. Written as DNA, the CDR3 is TGTGCCAGCAGCAATCACAGGGGGAGAAACACCATATATTTT. Protein sequence: CASSNHRGRNTIYF.

The chain joins TRBV3-1 (or the pseudogene TRBV3-2) to TRBJ1-1, with 8 bases lining up with TRBD1. The CDR3 extends over 14 amino acids. Trimming cost V 4 bases and J 8 bases; bases outside gene matches: 9. Germline CDR1 reads LGHDT; CDR2 reads YNNKEL (reference sequence). In DNA form, the CDR3 reads TGTGCCAGCAGCCCACGAGGACAGGGAACCGAAGCTTTCTTT. It encodes CASSPRGQGTEAFF.

V and J are TRBV29-1 and TRBJ2-1; 11 bases match TRBD2. The CDR3 consists of 14 residues. CDR1 is SQVTM and CDR2 is ANQGSEA in the germline V gene. V was clipped by 1 base and J by 8 bases; unmatched bases: 4. Written as DNA, the CDR3 is TGCAGCGTTGAAGGTCTAGCGGGGGGAGATGAGCAGTTCTTC. It codes for CSVEGLAGGDEQFF.

This clone was detected ten times or more. The chain recombines TRBV29-1 with TRBJ2-2; 8 nucleotides match TRBD2. The junction had 5 bases not matched to a gene; V was cut back by 7 bases and J by 4 bases. CDR3 length equals 13 residues. Germline loops: CDR1 SQVTM, CDR2 ANQGSEA. This CDR3 is CSAREGGTGELFF. CDR3 DNA sequence: TGCAGCGCCCGGGAGGGGGGCACCGGGGAGCTGTTTTTT.